The clone carrying this T cell receptor beta chain appeared many times. Its antigen is unknown. The V end was cut by 4 bases, the J end by 7 bases, with 14 bases between. Germline V gene sequence: CDR1 SNHLY, CDR2 FYNNEI. The CDR3 spans 14 residues. This sample is part of a study of T cells in Graves' hyperthyroidism and ophthalmopathy. Overall study context: The authors collected peripheral blood at initial diagnosis, before any treatment. Points from the study as a whole: The majority of expanded thyroid clonotypes above 0.001 also appeared in blood.

Amplification yielded TCR beta CDR3 regions, with RNA transcripts as the source. The TCR CDR3 was amplified in a first-round RT-PCR using the HTBI primer set. TCRdb reprocessed the multiplex PCR reads with MiXCR, giving one entry per CDR3 protein. This table has 250,000 to 300,000 distinct CDR3 sequences, 13% appearing once. The TCR comes from a woman in her 30s with Graves' hyperthyroidism that later progressed to Graves' ophthalmopathy. The rearrangement joins TRBV2 to TRBJ2-4; tentatively, D is TRBD2 (5 bases). Sequencing was done on a sample of blood. The CDR3 DNA sequence: TGTGCCAGCAGTGGGGCATGGACGGGGAACATTCAGTACTTC. The encoded protein is CASSGAWTGNIQYF.